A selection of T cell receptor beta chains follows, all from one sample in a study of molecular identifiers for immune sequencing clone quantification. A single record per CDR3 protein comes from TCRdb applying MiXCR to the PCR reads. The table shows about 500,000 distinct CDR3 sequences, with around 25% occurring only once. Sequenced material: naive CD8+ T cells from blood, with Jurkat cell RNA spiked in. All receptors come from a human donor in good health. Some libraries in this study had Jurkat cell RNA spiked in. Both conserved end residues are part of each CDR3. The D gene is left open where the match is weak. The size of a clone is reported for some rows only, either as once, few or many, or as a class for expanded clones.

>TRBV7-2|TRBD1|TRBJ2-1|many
TGTGCCAGCAGCCCCGGGACAGGGGCCTACAATGAGCAGTTCTTC
CASSPGTGAYNEQFF
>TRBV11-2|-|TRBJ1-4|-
TGTGCCAGCAGCTTAGATGAGCTGGTCGCAACTAATGAAAAACTGTATTTT
CASSLDELVATNEKLYF
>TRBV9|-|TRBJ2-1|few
TGTGCCAGCAGCGTAGCCAGTCCCGGCGATGAGCAGTTCTTC
CASSVASPGDEQFF
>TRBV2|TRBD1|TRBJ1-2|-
TGTGCCAGCAGTGAGGGGACAGGGGGCTACTATGGCTACACCTTC
CASSEGTGGYYGYTF
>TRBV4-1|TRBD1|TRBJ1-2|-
TGCGCCAGCAGCCAAGATGAGGGGACAGGGGGTCGTGGCTACACCTTC
CASSQDEGTGGRGYTF
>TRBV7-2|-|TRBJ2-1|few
TGTGCCAGCAGCTTAGTGTACCCTGGTTTGGATGAGCAGTTCTTC
CASSLVYPGLDEQFF
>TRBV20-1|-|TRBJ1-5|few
TGCAGTGCTATAAACCGGGATAGACCTAATCAGCCCCAGCATTTT
CSAINRDRPNQPQHF
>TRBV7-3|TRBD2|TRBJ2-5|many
TGTGCCAGCAGCTTACGAGCGGGAGTGCAAGAGACCCAGTACTTC
CASSLRAGVQETQYF
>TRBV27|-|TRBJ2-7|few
TGTGCCAGCAGCCAACTAGCAACACTCTCCTACGAGCAGTACTTC
CASSQLATLSYEQYF
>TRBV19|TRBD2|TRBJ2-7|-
TGTGCCAGTAGTACCTTAGCGGGAGGGCCCGTCGAGCAGTACTTC
CASSTLAGGPVEQYF
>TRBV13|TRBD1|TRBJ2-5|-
TGTGCCAGCAGCCCAGCGGGACAGGGGACGGGGACCCAGTACTTC
CASSPAGQGTGTQYF
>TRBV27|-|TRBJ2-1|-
TGTGCCAGCAGTCTCGCGTTAGGGGCAATGGGGTACAATGAGCAGTTCTTC
CASSLALGAMGYNEQFF
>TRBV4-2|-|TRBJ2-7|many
TGTGCCAGCAGCCAATGGTCCAGCTCCTACGAGCAGTACTTC
CASSQWSSSYEQYF
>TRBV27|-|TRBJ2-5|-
TGTGCCAGCAGTTTATCGGGGTACCAAGAGACCCAGTACTTC
CASSLSGYQETQYF
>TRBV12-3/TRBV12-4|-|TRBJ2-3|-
TGTGCCAGCAGTTGGGGGTACACAGATACGCAGTATTTT
CASSWGYTDTQYF
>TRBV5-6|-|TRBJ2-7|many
TGTGCCAGCAGCACCCGGTCCCTCGGGGAGCAGTACTTC
CASSTRSLGEQYF
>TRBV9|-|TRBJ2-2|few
TGTGCCAGCGGCGCCGAAACAATCCCGGGGGAGCTGTTTTTT
CASGAETIPGELFF
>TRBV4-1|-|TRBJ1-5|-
TGCGCCAGCAGCCAAGATCGACTTATCCGGTCTCAGCCCCAGCATTTT
CASSQDRLIRSQPQHF
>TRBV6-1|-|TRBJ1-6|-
TGTGCCAGCAGTGAATTGGTGCAGGGGCACAATTCACCCCTCCACTTT
CASSELVQGHNSPLHF
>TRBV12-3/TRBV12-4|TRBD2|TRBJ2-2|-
TGTGCCAGCAGCCCCTCGGGTGCGAGCGGGGGGAACACCGGGGAGCTGTTTTTT
CASSPSGASGGNTGELFF
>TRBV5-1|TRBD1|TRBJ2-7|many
TGCGCCAGCAGCCCCGCGCAGGGACAGGCTTACTACGAGCAGTACTTC
CASSPAQGQAYYEQYF
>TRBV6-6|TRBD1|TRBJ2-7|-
TGTGCCAGCAGTTATACCCCGGGACAGGGCCTCTACGAGCAGTACTTC
CASSYTPGQGLYEQYF
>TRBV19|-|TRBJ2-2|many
TGTGCCAGCTCCGGAGGGGCAGCCGGGGAGCTGTTTTTT
CASSGGAAGELFF
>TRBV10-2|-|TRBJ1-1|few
TGCGCCAGCAGTGAGGCAGGGTTCAGGACTGAAGCTTTCTTT
CASSEAGFRTEAFF
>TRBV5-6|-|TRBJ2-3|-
TGTGCCAGCAACCCCCGGGACACCTTCACAGATACGCAGTATTTT
CASNPRDTFTDTQYF
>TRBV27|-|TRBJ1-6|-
TGTGCCAGCAGTTTAATAGGGTGGAATCCACCCCTCCACTTT
CASSLIGWNPPLHF
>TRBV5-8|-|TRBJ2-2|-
TGTGCCAGCTGCTTCGGGCAGGGCCTACCCGGGGAGCTGTTTTTT
CASCFGQGLPGELFF
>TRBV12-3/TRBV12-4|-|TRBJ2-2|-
TGTGCCAGCAGTGCCTACAGGAAGAACACCGGGGAGCTGTTTTTT
CASSAYRKNTGELFF
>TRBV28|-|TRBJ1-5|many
TGTGCCAGCAGTTTATTTTCCCTGAGCAATCAGCCCCAGCATTTT
CASSLFSLSNQPQHF
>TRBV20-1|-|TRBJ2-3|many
TGCAGTGCTTGGAGCGAATACACAGATACGCAGTATTTT
CSAWSEYTDTQYF
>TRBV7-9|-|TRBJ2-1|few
TGTGCCAGCAGCTTACCTTCCGCTGAGCAGTTCTTC
CASSLPSAEQFF
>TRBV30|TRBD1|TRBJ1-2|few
TGTGCCTGGAGTGGGACAGGGGCCTATGGCTACACCTTC
CAWSGTGAYGYTF
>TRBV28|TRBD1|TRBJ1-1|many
TGTGCCAGCAGCCAAAGGGACAGGGCGTACACTGAAGCTTTCTTT
CASSQRDRAYTEAFF
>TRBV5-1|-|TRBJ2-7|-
TGCACCAGCAGCTACCCGACTGGATCGACTGGAGCCCCTTCCTACGAGCAGTACTTC
CTSSYPTGSTGAPSYEQYF
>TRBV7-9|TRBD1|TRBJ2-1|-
TGTGCCAGCAGCTTGGGGGACAGGGAAACCAATGAGCAGTTCTTC
CASSLGDRETNEQFF
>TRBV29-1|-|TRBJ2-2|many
TGCAGCGCGTGGCCCCGGACCGGGGAGCTGTTTTTT
CSAWPRTGELFF
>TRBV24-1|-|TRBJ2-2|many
TGTGCCACCAGCCCAGCAGGGGTGGACACCGGGGAGCTGTTTTTT
CATSPAGVDTGELFF
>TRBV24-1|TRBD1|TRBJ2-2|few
TGTGCCACCAGTGATTTGAACAGGGGTCACACCGGGGAGCTGTTTTTT
CATSDLNRGHTGELFF
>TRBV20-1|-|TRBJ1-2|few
TGCAGTGCGCGTCGACAGTCCTTGTATGGCTACACCTTC
CSARRQSLYGYTF
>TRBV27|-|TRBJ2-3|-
TGTGCTGCATCCCCTATCAGGGTAGGGGGCACAGATACGCAGTATTTT
CAASPIRVGGTDTQYF
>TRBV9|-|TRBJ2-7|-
TGTGCCAGCAGCGACGGGATTACCTACGAGCAGTACTTC
CASSDGITYEQYF
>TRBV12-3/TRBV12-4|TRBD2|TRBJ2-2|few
TGTGCCAGCAGTTTGCCATGGGGGACTAGCGGGAGCTACGGGGAGCTGTTTTTT
CASSLPWGTSGSYGELFF
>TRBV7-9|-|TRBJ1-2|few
TGTGCCAGCAGCTTAGTGGATGTCGGGGCAGAAGACTATGGCTACACCTTC
CASSLVDVGAEDYGYTF
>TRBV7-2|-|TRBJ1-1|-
TGTGCCAGCAGCTTAGTCACAGCCACCTCTGAAGCTTTCTTT
CASSLVTATSEAFF
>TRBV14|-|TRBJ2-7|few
TGTGCCAGCAGCCAACAGCTAAACTACCGGTCAACCTACGAGCAGTACTTC
CASSQQLNYRSTYEQYF
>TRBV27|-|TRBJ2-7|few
TGTGCCAGCAGTTTGACAGGGAGGGCGTACGAGCAGTACTTC
CASSLTGRAYEQYF